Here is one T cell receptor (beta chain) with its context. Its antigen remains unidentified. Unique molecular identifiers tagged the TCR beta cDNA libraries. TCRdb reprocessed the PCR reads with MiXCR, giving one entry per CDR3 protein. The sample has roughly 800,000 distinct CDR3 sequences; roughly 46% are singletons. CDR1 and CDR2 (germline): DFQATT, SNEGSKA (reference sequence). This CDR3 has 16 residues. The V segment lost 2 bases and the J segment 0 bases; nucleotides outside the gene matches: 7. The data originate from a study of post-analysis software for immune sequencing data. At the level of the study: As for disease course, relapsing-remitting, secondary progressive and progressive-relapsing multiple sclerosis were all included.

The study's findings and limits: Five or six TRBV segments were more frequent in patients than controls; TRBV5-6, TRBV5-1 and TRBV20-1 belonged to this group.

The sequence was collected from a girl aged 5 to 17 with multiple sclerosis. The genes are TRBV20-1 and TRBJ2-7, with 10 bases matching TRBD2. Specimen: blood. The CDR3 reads CSARTLTSGASYEQYF. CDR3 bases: TGCAGTGCTAGAACCCTTACTAGCGGGGCCTCCTACGAGCAGTACTTC.